This TCR beta chain was sequenced in a study of T cell responses to AZD1222 COVID-19 vaccine. Overall study findings and caveats: Just five or six AZD1222 recipients were seropositive at baseline.

Libraries were prepared by immunoSEQ multiplex PCR; TCRdb keeps only in-frame clonotypes and omits some of them. The profile shows around 200,000 clones, 85% to 95% of them singletons. Only a few counts were recorded for this clone. What it binds is unknown. The CDR3 covers 11 residues. V gave up 10 bases and J gave up 5 bases; unmatched junction bases: 5. Germline V gives CDR1 LGHDT, CDR2 YNNKEL (reference sequence). This chain uses TRBV3-1 (or the pseudogene TRBV3-2) with TRBJ2-7; 7 nucleotides match TRBD1. This TCR was recovered from an adult who received the MenACWY meningococcal vaccine as a control. Sequencing was performed on peripheral blood, taken 28 days after the second dose of the MenACWY control vaccine. The CDR3 reads CATRGSHEQYF. The CDR3 coding sequence is TGTGCCACCAGGGGGTCCCACGAGCAGTACTTC.